One sample yielded the 13 T cell receptor beta chains listed below, sequenced in a study of OX40 agonist ivuxolimab in advanced cancers. Only in-frame clones appear in the TCRdb table, and some are missing; sequencing was by immunoSEQ multiplex PCR. The sample holds roughly 9,500 clones, 66% seen once. The starting material was CD4+ or CD8+ T cells sorted from blood, obtained in a trial of the OX40 agonist ivuxolimab. Receptor source: an adult with an advanced solid tumor such as melanoma, head and neck, liver or kidney cancer.

This chain links TRBV7-2 with TRBJ1-5; D gene uncertain. Trimming stripped 1 base from V and 2 bases from J, with 12 bases between. CDR3 length: 16 amino acids. Per the germline V gene, CDR1 is SGHTA and CDR2 is FQGNSA. The CDR3 protein is CASSLGSQVRNQPQHF. CDR3 bases: TGTGCCAGCAGCTTAGGTTCCCAGGTACGCAATCAGCCCCAGCATTTT.

This rearrangement joins TRBV19 to TRBJ1-1; D might be TRBD1 (6 bases). CDR1 and CDR2 (germline): LNHDA, SQIVND (reference sequence). V was pared by 5 bases and J by 4 bases, with 11 bases between. The CDR3 has 13 residues. This CDR3 reads CASSVGGGTEAFF. Here the CDR3 DNA reads TGTGCCAGTAGTGTAGGGGGTGGCACTGAAGCTTTCTTT.

This rearrangement joins TRBV19 to TRBJ2-1, with TRBD1 identical over 8 bases. V lost 3 bases and J lost 7; bases outside the gene matches: 8. Germline V gene lookup returns CDR1 LNHDA and CDR2 SQIVND (reference sequence). CDR3 size: 15 residues. The CDR3 protein is CASSIKDRVGNEQFF. CDR3 sequence (DNA): TGTGCCAGTAGTATCAAGGACAGGGTGGGTAATGAGCAGTTCTTC.

The chain couples TRBV6-5 to TRBJ1-2; D is possibly TRBD1 (5 bases). CDR1 is MNHEY, CDR2 SVGAGI, per germline. The V gene lost 6 bases and the J gene lost 6 bases, with 14 bases spanning the gap. The CDR3 runs to 13 residues. The chain's CDR3 is CASSSDRADGYTF. The CDR3 DNA follows: TGTGCCAGCAGCAGCGACAGAGCAGATGGCTACACCTTC.

In this sample, this clone turned up a few times. The chain employs TRBV6-1 and TRBJ1-2, with a weak D call TRBD1 (5 bases). The V end was cut by 6 bases, the J end by 8 bases, with 7 bases between. The CDR3 loop spans 10 amino acids. The germline gives CDR1 MNHNS, CDR2 SASEGT. The CDR3 DNA sequence: TGTGCCAGCAGGGAGGGGGGCTACACCTTC. As protein: CASREGGYTF.

The chain couples TRBV4-3 to TRBJ2-1, with TRBD2 identical over 7 bases. Germline values: CDR1 LGHNA, CDR2 YSLEER. The length of the CDR3 is 14 residues. Unmatched junction bases numbered 7, after V lost 5 bases and J lost 6 bases. The CDR3 protein is CASSFGRAINEQFF. As DNA, the CDR3 is TGCGCCAGCAGCTTTGGGAGGGCCATCAATGAGCAGTTCTTC.

This sequence joins TRBV6-5 and TRBJ2-1, with 7 bases aligning to TRBD2. J lost 4 bases, V lost 2 bases, and 2 bases had no gene match. This CDR3 region has 14 residues. Looked up from germline, CDR1 is MNHEY and CDR2 is SVGAGI. CDR3 nucleotide sequence: TGTGCCAGCAGTTACCGGGAGGAGTACAATGAGCAGTTCTTC. It specifies CASSYREEYNEQFF.

This clone was detected only a few times. CDR3 DNA sequence: TGTGCCAGCCGACCAGACAGGGGGCAAGGATCCGGGGAGCTGTTTTTT. This encodes CASRPDRGQGSGELFF. The chain carries TRBV14 and TRBJ2-2; 10 bases are a match to TRBD1. V lost 8 bases to trimming and J lost 6 bases; unmatched junction nucleotides: 12. The germline gives CDR1 SGHDN, CDR2 FVKESK. CDR3 length: 16 residues.

V gene TRBV6-4 combines with J gene TRBJ2-7; possible D gene TRBD2, 5 bases. The CDR3 has 12 amino acids. Germline CDR1 and CDR2: MRHNA and SNTAGT. The V end was cut by 7 bases, the J end by 1 base, with 8 bases between. CDR3 nucleotide sequence: TGTGCCAGCAACCCGGGATCCTACGAGCAGTACTTC. Its protein is CASNPGSYEQYF.

CDR3 protein: CASSALDRVENGYTF. In DNA, the CDR3 is TGTGCCAGCAGCGCCCTCGACAGGGTCGAAAATGGCTACACCTTC. This chain links TRBV28 with TRBJ1-2, with TRBD1 matching over 7 bases. The germline V gene encodes CDR1 MDHEN and CDR2 SYDVKM. V dropped 6 bases and J dropped 6; count of bases not matched to a gene: 13. This CDR3 spans 15 amino acids.

The chain has TRBV9 and TRBJ2-1; 8 nucleotides match TRBD2. CDR1 and CDR2 (germline): SGDLS, YYNGEE. J was trimmed by 5 bases and V by 0 bases; bases with no gene match: 1. The CDR3 has 14 residues. CDR3 region: CASSVVLADNEQFF. CDR3 DNA: TGTGCCAGCAGCGTAGTACTAGCGGACAATGAGCAGTTCTTC.

This rearrangement joins TRBV4-1 to TRBJ2-5, with 9 bases matching TRBD1. Germline CDR1 reads MGHRA; CDR2 reads YSYEKL. V lost 4 bases, J lost 5 bases, and 5 bases stayed unmatched. This CDR3 spans 14 amino acids. CDR3 residues: CASSPHRGLETQYF. The DNA for the CDR3 is TGCGCCAGCAGCCCCCACAGGGGGCTGGAGACCCAGTACTTC.

This clone was seen only a few times. V usage is TRBV5-5 and J usage is TRBJ2-1; 9 nucleotides align to TRBD1. V lost 3 bases, J lost 4 bases, and 5 bases stayed unmatched. Germline lookup yields CDR1 SGHKS and CDR2 YYEKEE (reference sequence). CDR3 size: 15 residues. CDR3 bases: TGTGCCAGCAGCTACGGGGGACAGGGATACAATGAGCAGTTCTTC. It yields the protein CASSYGGQGYNEQFF.